This T cell receptor (beta chain) was sequenced for a study of blood T cells in healthy people across ages. A second PCR of about 6 to 11 cycles used a sample-barcoded 5' primer and a J-beta primer mix. A 12-random-nucleotide template-switch adaptor tagged each cDNA molecule. TCRdb reprocessed the 5' RACE reads with MiXCR, giving one entry per CDR3 protein. Seen here are some 1 million distinct CDR3 sequences, 45% observed once, and the top ten hold around 18%. Overall study findings and caveats: Using unsorted PBMCs precluded a conclusive naive versus antigen-experienced comparison.

In its sample, this clonotype was seen a few times. The antigen is not known. V was clipped by 1 base and J by 3 bases, with 7 bases between them. The CDR3 has 13 amino acids. CDR1 is LGHDT and CDR2 is YNNKEL in the germline V gene (reference sequence). The source material was blood. This receptor was identified in a woman aged 60-75 years in good health. The chain joins TRBV3-1 to TRBJ2-7; D is tentatively TRBD1 or TRBD2 (5 bases each). CDR3 protein: CASSQGDGYEQYF. CDR3 in DNA: TGTGCCAGCAGCCAAGGGGACGGCTACGAGCAGTACTTC.